Listed below are T cell receptor beta chains from one sample, sequenced in a study of shared clonotypes between healthy human individuals. Method: immunoSEQ multiplex PCR; TCRdb's copy keeps in-frame clones and lacks some. This table has approximately 530,000 clones, more than 95% appearing once. The sample taken for sequencing was naive CD4+ T cells sorted from blood. Every receptor here comes from a woman aged 25 to 39 in good health. The CDR3 runs from the conserved cysteine through the conserved F or W. The D gene is left open where the match is weak. Some rows mark clone size as missing; the rest say once, few, many or name a class of expanded clone.

>TRBV28|NA|TRBJ1-5|NA
TGTGCCAGCAGTTCAACCCAGGGCAGCAATCAGCCCCAGCATTTT
CASSSTQGSNQPQHF
>TRBV6-4|TRBD2|TRBJ2-1|NA
TGTGCCAGCAGTGTGAGTATCGGGACTAGCGGGAGAGTGAGTGAGCAGTTCTTC
CASSVSIGTSGRVSEQFF
>TRBV5-1|NA|TRBJ2-7|NA
TGCGCCAGCAGCCCGGGGGGCAGCACCTACGAGCAGTACTTC
CASSPGGSTYEQYF
>TRBV30|NA|TRBJ1-1|NA
TGTGCCTGGAGTGTACAGGACAGCAGAACGGAAGCTTTCTTT
CAWSVQDSRTEAFF
>TRBV28|NA|TRBJ2-3|NA
TGTGCCAGCAGTGGTATGGGTACGCAGTATTTT
CASSGMGTQYF
>TRBV5-1|NA|TRBJ2-2|NA
TGCGCCAGCAGCTTCAATCCGGTGAACACCGGGGAGCTGTTTTTT
CASSFNPVNTGELFF
>TRBV9|TRBD2|TRBJ2-2|NA
TGTGCCAGCAGCGCGGGAGGCCGAGCGAACACCGGGGAGCTGTTTTTT
CASSAGGRANTGELFF
>TRBV11-2|NA|TRBJ1-4|NA
TGTGCCAGCAGCCGTTCCGGATTCGATGAAAAACTGTTTTTT
CASSRSGFDEKLFF
>TRBV27|TRBD2|TRBJ2-1|NA
TGTGCCAGCAGTGCGAGACTAGCGGGAGGGCCGGGGTCCTACAATGAGCAGTTCTTC
CASSARLAGGPGSYNEQFF
>TRBV7-9|TRBD2|TRBJ2-3|NA
TGTGCCAGCAGCTCGGGACTAGCGGGGGGGATTGATACGCAGTATTTT
CASSSGLAGGIDTQYF
>TRBV28|TRBD1|TRBJ2-6|NA
TGTGCCAGCAGTCCGCAGACAGGGCTATCTGGGGCCAACGTCCTGACTTTC
CASSPQTGLSGANVLTF
>TRBV28|NA|TRBJ1-2|NA
TGTGCCAGCAGTTCCTCGGGACGGCACTATGGCTACACCTTC
CASSSSGRHYGYTF
>TRBV28|TRBD1|TRBJ2-7|NA
TGTGCCAGCAGTCCCCCCCCCGGGACAGGGGGCACTTACGAGCAGTACTTC
CASSPPPGTGGTYEQYF
>TRBV19|TRBD2|TRBJ2-3|NA
TGTGCCAGTAGTTACGCGGCGGGAGGGCCGGGAGATACGCAGTATTTT
CASSYAAGGPGDTQYF
>TRBV10-1|TRBD2|TRBJ2-3|NA
TGCGCCAGCAGTGATTTTGCGGGAGGTCGGGATACGCAGTATTTT
CASSDFAGGRDTQYF
>TRBV19|NA|TRBJ1-1|NA
TGTGCCAGTAGTATATTAGGGGGGGCCAAGAGAATGTACACTGAAGCTTTCTTT
CASSILGGAKRMYTEAFF
>TRBV28|NA|TRBJ2-7|few
TGTGCCAGCGGTCGGGTCGAGCAGTACTTC
CASGRVEQYF
>TRBV15|TRBD1|TRBJ1-1|NA
TGTGCCACCAGCGGACGGACAGGGACTGAAGCTTTCTTT
CATSGRTGTEAFF
>TRBV5-4|NA|TRBJ1-5|NA
TGTGCCAGCAGCGTCGGGGGGGCGATCGCGTCCGGCAATCAGCCCCAGCATTTT
CASSVGGAIASGNQPQHF
>TRBV12-5|NA|TRBJ1-2|NA
TGTGCTAGTGGTCCCCAGGACAGAGACTATGGCTACACCTTC
CASGPQDRDYGYTF
>TRBV5-1|NA|TRBJ1-1|once
TGCGCCAGCAGCTTGGGCTTGACGGACACTGAAGCTTTCTTT
CASSLGLTDTEAFF
>TRBV2|TRBD1|TRBJ2-7|NA
TGTGCCACCGAAATGGACAGGCCATACCCCTACGAGCAGTACTTC
CATEMDRPYPYEQYF
>TRBV11-2|TRBD1|TRBJ1-1|NA
TGTGCCAGCAGCTTAGAATACCCCGGGACAGGGTTGAGCTTT
CASSLEYPGTGLSF
>TRBV18|NA|TRBJ2-7|NA
TGTGCCAGCTCACCACTTCCGGGAACTCCGGAGCAGTACTTC
CASSPLPGTPEQYF
>TRBV2|TRBD2|TRBJ2-7|NA
TGTGCCAGCGGGCGGGGAGGGCCAGGCGAGCAGTACTTC
CASGRGGPGEQYF
>TRBV5-1|NA|TRBJ2-3|once
TGCGCCAGCAGCCCCACCCGGGACAAAAGGGGGGATAGCACAGATACGCAGTATTTT
CASSPTRDKRGDSTDTQYF
>TRBV28|TRBD2|TRBJ2-5|NA
TGTGCCAGCAGTTTGCGGGGGACGACCAAGTTAACCCAGTACTTC
CASSLRGTTKLTQYF
>TRBV7-2|TRBD2|TRBJ2-1|NA
TGTGCCAGCAGCACTGGGACTAGCGCTTACAATGAGCAGTTCTTC
CASSTGTSAYNEQFF
>TRBV2|TRBD2|TRBJ2-2|NA
TGTGCCAGCAGCCTCGCGACTAGCGCGAACACCGGGGAGCTGTTTTTT
CASSLATSANTGELFF
>TRBV2|TRBD2|TRBJ2-1|once
TGTGCCAGCAGACCGGGACTAGCGGGTTACAATGAGCAGTTCTTC
CASRPGLAGYNEQFF
>TRBV10-1|TRBD1|TRBJ2-7|NA
TGCGCCAGCAGTGTGGGACAGGGTAGAACCTACGAGCAGTACTTC
CASSVGQGRTYEQYF
>TRBV7-9|TRBD1|TRBJ2-6|NA
TGTGCCAGCAGCTTCACAGGGGGTGCTGGGGCCAACGTCCTGACTTTC
CASSFTGGAGANVLTF
>TRBV2|NA|TRBJ2-7|NA
TGTGCCAGCAGTGGACCAGGTGGGTACGAGCAGTACTTC
CASSGPGGYEQYF
>TRBV28|TRBD1|TRBJ2-7|NA
TGTGCCAGCAGTCGCAGACAGGGGGTGTCCTACGAGCAGTACTTC
CASSRRQGVSYEQYF
>TRBV14|NA|TRBJ2-7|NA
TGTGCCAGCAGCCAAGAATGGGAGGTCCCCCCCCTCGAGCAGTACTTC
CASSQEWEVPPLEQYF